This T cell receptor beta chain is from a study of T cells in Graves' hyperthyroidism and ophthalmopathy. Whole-study results and caveats: Model-based prediction identified ophthalmopathy a median about 7 months prior to its onset.

The cohort's ophthalmopathy patients, a group with duration under 3 months, had a Clinical Activity Score of at least 3 and a NOSPECS grade of at least 4. This clonotype has at least ten counts. No antigen is known for it. V dropped 10 bases and J dropped 7; count of bases not matched to a gene: 6. CDR1 is MDHEN and CDR2 is SYDVKM in the germline V gene. The CDR3 sequence is 14 residues long. From RNA transcripts, TCR beta CDR3 regions were amplified. HTBI primers drove first-round RT-PCR of the TCR CDR3. TCRdb processed the multiplex PCR reads anew with MiXCR; each CDR3 protein has one entry. The data show 500,000 to 650,000 distinct CDR3 sequences, with about 14% seen just once and around an eighth held by the top ten.

Sequencing was done on a sample of blood. This chain connects TRBV28 to TRBJ2-1, with 14 bases aligning to TRBD2. This TCR derives from a woman in her forties or fifties with Graves' ophthalmopathy. In DNA form, the CDR3 reads TGTGCCACCTGGACTAGCGGGAGGTTGAATGAGCAGTTCTTC. Encoded protein: CATWTSGRLNEQFF.